This TCR beta chain was profiled in a study of shared clonotypes between healthy human individuals (TCRdb year 2020). Context from the whole study: The cohort comprised a couple of women and a few men aged 18 to 49 years. Libraries were prepared and TCR repertoires were sequenced by different laboratories using diverse techniques, in order to increase sequencing depth and limit assay-specific biases. To estimate repertoire size and how much clonotype sharing occurs between individuals, the study deeply sequenced the blood TCR repertoires of 5 or 6 healthy adults. For each donor, three plates each were used for CD4 naive and CD4 memory, two plates were used for CD8 naive, and one plate was used for CD8 memory. Leukapheresis yielded between about 0.85 and 9 billion PBMCs per donor. Findings and caveats that apply to the study as a whole: The small number of donors limited the genetic and exposure-history diversity represented. Higher generation probabilities were observed for clonotypes shared by all four sorted-subset donors than for non-shared clonotypes. Sampling was restricted to blood, and TCR repertoires in tissues likely differ from the TCR repertoires found in blood. Rarefaction of sorted-subset datasets indicated incomplete sequencing despite the large sequencing depth. Pairwise subsampling indicated that sequencing depth was expected to affect the degree of clonotype sharing among donors. Across a handful of donors, approximately 5% of naive CD4, roughly 3.5% of naive CD8, 2.3% of memory CD4, and under 0.45% of memory CD8 clonotypes were shared. Estimated clonotype richness was generally larger for naive than for memory subsets.

As to this clone: Its antigen remains undetermined. Base qualities are missing; no much larger clone stands one base away.

Using the deep immunoSEQ assay, multiplex PCR amplified TCR CDR3 regions from genomic DNA. Extracted genomic DNA from each cell subset was distributed evenly across all wells of several immunoSEQ 96-well plates, and each plate was treated as a replicate. Each replicate PCR for sorted subsets received roughly 200 ng genomic DNA, equal to about 30,000 T cell genomes. Purified libraries were measured with a Qubit 3.0 fluorometer, size-checked on a Bioanalyzer 2100, and measured again with the KAPA Library Quantification kit. Every immunoSEQ 96-well plate was sequenced on a dedicated single-read 150-cycle Illumina NextSeq 550 flow cell. The published analysis was carried out like this. The immunoSEQ output contained only junctional sequences without quality scores, so filtering could not match that applied to full-length reads. Sequences were annotated with PyIR, a Python wrapper for IgBLAST v1.9, using IMGT germline references to assign V/J genes and CDR3. Reads were removed for weak V/J assignments (E-value above 1e-6), missing CDR3, stop codons, out-of-frame junctions, or ambiguous translated residues. V3J clonotypes were defined by identical inferred V gene, J gene, and CDR3 amino acid sequence. The percentage overlap between two repertoires was calculated by dividing the number of shared unique clonotypes by the size of the smaller repertoire. Repertoire richness was assessed with RTK rarefaction, the Chao1 estimator, and Recon v2.1 estimates of unobserved clonotypes. Generation probabilities for all TCRbeta clonotypes obtained by the gDNA method from a handful of donors were computed using OLGA. Here the immuneACCESS table is served through TCRdb, limited to in-frame sequences with V and J called. Missing clones are a known gap in these copies; in checked studies unresolved V genes cover under half, and the rest lacks a known reason. Clonal size and the V and J genes are those of that table, whereas D and trimming came from the DNA. The sample table holds roughly 2,000,000 clones, of which just under 95% were seen once. Roughly 1.2% of the sample is taken by the ten largest.

CD8 naive samples consisted of CD45RO-negative cells that were positively selected for CCR7, yielding a CD45RA+CCR7+ population without TemRA cells. The donors were healthy, HIV-negative adults who had no recently reported acute infections or vaccinations. Every donor was a Caucasian adult residing in Nashville, Tennessee, USA. After blood collection by leukapheresis, PBMCs were isolated using Ficoll-Histopaque density gradient centrifugation and then cryopreserved in the vapor phase of liquid nitrogen. Analytical flow cytometry was used to check the purity and quantity of each magnetically sorted T cell population. From each sorted fraction, genomic DNA was isolated and quantified by UV absorbance on a Nanodrop 2000c. CDR1 MDHEN and CDR2 SYDVKM are derived from the germline V gene. Inclusive of the bounding cysteine and phenylalanine, the CDR3 is 15 residues long. The DNA shown is the 45-base CDR3, in frame from base 1. Cut back by 2 bases and 8 bases, the V and J ends lie 18 bases apart.

The rearranged chain carries TRBV28 and TRBJ1-2; TRBD1 is a possible D gene, resting on 5 matching bases. The clonotype originates from a man aged 18 to 35 in good health. Sample: naive CD8+ T cells sorted from blood. The intended sense of this specimen's cell subset or site label: CD45RA+CCR7+. The sequenced DNA is TGTGCCAGCAGTTTAGGAGGGACGGGGACGCGGGGCTACACCTTC. Translated, this is CASSLGGTGTRGYTF.